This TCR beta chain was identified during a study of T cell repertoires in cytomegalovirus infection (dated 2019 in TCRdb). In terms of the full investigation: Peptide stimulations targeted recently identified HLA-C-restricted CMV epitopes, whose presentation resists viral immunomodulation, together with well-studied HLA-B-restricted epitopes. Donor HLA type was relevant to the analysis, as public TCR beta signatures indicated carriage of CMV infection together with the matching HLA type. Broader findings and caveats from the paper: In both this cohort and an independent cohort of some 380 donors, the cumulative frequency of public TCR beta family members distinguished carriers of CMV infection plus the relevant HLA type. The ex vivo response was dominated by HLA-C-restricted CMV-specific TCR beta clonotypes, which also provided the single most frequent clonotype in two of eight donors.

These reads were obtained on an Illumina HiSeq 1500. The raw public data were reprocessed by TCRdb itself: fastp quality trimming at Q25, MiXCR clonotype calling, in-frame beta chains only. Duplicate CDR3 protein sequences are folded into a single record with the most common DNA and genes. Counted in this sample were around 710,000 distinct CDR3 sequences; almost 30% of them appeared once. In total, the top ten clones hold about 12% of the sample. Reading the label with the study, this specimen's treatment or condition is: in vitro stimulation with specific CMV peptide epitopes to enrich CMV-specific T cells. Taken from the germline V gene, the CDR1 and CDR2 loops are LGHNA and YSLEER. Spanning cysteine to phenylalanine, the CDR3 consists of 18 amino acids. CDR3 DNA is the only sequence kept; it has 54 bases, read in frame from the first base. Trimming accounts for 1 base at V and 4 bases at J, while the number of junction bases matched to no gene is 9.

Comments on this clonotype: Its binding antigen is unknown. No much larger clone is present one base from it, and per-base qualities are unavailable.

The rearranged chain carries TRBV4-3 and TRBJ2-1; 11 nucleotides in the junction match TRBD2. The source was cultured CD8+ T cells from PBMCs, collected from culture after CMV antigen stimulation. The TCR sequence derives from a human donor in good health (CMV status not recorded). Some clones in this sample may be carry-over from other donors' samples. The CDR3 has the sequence CASSQVVAGGASYNEQFF. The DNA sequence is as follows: TGCGCCAGCAGCCAAGTGGTAGCGGGGGGGGCCTCATACAATGAGCAGTTCTTC.